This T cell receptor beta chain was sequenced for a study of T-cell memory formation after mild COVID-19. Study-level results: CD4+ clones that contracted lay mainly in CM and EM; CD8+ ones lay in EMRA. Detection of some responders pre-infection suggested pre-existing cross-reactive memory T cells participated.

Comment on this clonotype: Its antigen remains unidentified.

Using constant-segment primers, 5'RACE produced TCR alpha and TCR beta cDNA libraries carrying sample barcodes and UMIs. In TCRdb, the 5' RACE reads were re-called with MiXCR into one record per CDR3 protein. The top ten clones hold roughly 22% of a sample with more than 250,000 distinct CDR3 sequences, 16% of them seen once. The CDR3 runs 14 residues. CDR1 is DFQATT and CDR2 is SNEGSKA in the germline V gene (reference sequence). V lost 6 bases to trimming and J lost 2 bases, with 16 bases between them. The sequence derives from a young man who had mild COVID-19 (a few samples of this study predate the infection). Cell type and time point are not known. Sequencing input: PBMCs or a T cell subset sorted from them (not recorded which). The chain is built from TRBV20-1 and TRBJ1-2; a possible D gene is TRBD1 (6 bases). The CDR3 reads CSALGAGENYGYTF. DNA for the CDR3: TGCAGTGCCCTTGGGGCAGGGGAGAACTATGGCTACACCTTC.